These 10 T cell receptor beta chains originate from one sample sequenced in a study of T cells in Graves' hyperthyroidism and ophthalmopathy. TCR beta CDR3 sequences were amplified from RNA transcripts. A first-round RT-PCR of the TCR CDR3 used the HTBI primer set. TCRdb processed the multiplex PCR reads anew with MiXCR; each CDR3 protein has one entry. The repertoire holds 400,000 or so distinct CDR3 sequences, over 12% seen once, with around 27% in the top ten. The sequenced sample was blood. The receptors here all came from a middle-aged man with Graves' ophthalmopathy.

This clonotype was counted between two and nine times. The CDR3 DNA follows: TGTGCCTGGAGCTCCGGGCAGTGGGATGAGCAGTTCTTC. This encodes CAWSSGQWDEQFF. This rearrangement joins TRBV30 to TRBJ2-1; D is undetermined. CDR1 GTSNPN and CDR2 SVGIG come from the germline V gene (reference sequence). V was clipped by 3 bases and J by 8 bases, with 14 bases between them. CDR3 length equals 13 residues.

This clonotype has ten or more counts. J is TRBJ2-5 and V is TRBV9, with D possibly called TRBD1 or TRBD2 (5 bases each). V was cut by 3 bases and J by 1 base, with 10 bases left in between. CDR1 is SGDLS, CDR2 YYNGEE, per germline. The CDR3 has 14 residues. In DNA, the CDR3 is TGTGCCAGCAGCGGTTGGGACGGCCAAGAGACCCAGTACTTC. This codes for CASSGWDGQETQYF.

This rearrangement joins TRBV19 to TRBJ2-1; 7 bases align to TRBD2. Trimming cost V 3 bases and J 5 bases; bases outside gene matches: 10. CDR3 length: 16 residues. Germline CDR1 reads LNHDA; CDR2 reads SQIVND (reference sequence). CDR3 nucleotide sequence: TGTGCCAGTAGTATTAAGCCTAGCGGATATAACAATGAGCAGTTCTTC. This gives the protein CASSIKPSGYNNEQFF.

This chain connects TRBV6-1 to TRBJ2-7, with 12 bases aligning to TRBD1. V trimming: 6 bases; J trimming: 5 bases; junction bases outside the gene matches: 29. This CDR3 has 22 residues. Germline CDR1 reads MNHNS; CDR2 reads SASEGT. The CDR3 coding sequence is TGTGCCAGCAGGGCGGGGGGACAGGGGGCGACACGACTCCGGGAGGGCTACCACGAGCAGTACTTC. Protein: CASRAGGQGATRLREGYHEQYF.

The genes are TRBV3-1 and TRBJ2-6; D may match TRBD1 or TRBD2 (6 bases each). This CDR3 region has 17 residues. Germline lookup yields CDR1 LGHDT and CDR2 YNNKEL (reference sequence). V lost 3 bases and J 4 bases, leaving 16 bases between the germline ends. CDR3 protein: CASSQGGQGTGANVLTF. In DNA form, the CDR3 reads TGTGCCAGCAGCCAGGGGGGCCAGGGGACAGGGGCCAACGTCCTGACTTTC.

This clonotype was detected only a few times. This chain links TRBV20-1 with TRBJ2-7; 8 nucleotides agree with TRBD2. The V and J ends lost 0 bases and 2 bases, in that order; junction bases with no gene match: 0. Germline lookup yields CDR1 DFQATT and CDR2 SNEGSKA (reference sequence). There are 13 residues in the CDR3. CDR3 sequence: CSAREGLAYEQYF. CDR3 DNA: TGCAGTGCTAGAGAGGGACTAGCCTACGAGCAGTACTTC.

This sequence joins TRBV4-1 and TRBJ2-4, with 7 bases identical to TRBD1. CDR3 length equals 16 residues. V shed 3 bases and J 4 bases; nucleotides not matched to a gene: 9. In germline, CDR1 is MGHRA, CDR2 YSYEKL. The CDR3 DNA is TGCGCCAGCAGCCAGAGGGGACAGCCATTGAAAAACATTCAGTACTTC. Its protein is CASSQRGQPLKNIQYF.

This clonotype was recorded many times. This chain links TRBV19 with TRBJ1-5, with unresolved D. The germline V gene encodes CDR1 LNHDA and CDR2 SQIVND (reference sequence). The CDR3 contains 15 residues. Trimming pared 3 bases from V and 4 bases from J, leaving 13 bases between. DNA for the CDR3: TGTGCCAGTAGTATGAGAACAGAAGGAAATCAGCCCCAGCATTTT. Protein sequence: CASSMRTEGNQPQHF.

This clonotype was observed many times. V and J are TRBV12-3 or TRBV12-4 and TRBJ2-1; 10 bases are shared with TRBD2. Trimming cost V 6 bases and J 0 bases; bases outside gene matches: 2. The CDR3 is 15 residues long. The CDR3 bases are TGTGCCAGCAGCTCTAGCGGGGGCTCCTACAATGAGCAGTTCTTC. Amino acid sequence: CASSSSGGSYNEQFF.

The J gene is TRBJ1-5, the V gene TRBV19; D is perhaps TRBD1 (6 bases). Trimming removed 5 bases at V and 1 base at J, with 12 bases between. Germline CDR1 and CDR2: LNHDA and SQIVND (reference sequence). This CDR3 region has 15 residues. The CDR3 loop reads CASSPQGRSNQPQHF. CDR3 nucleotide sequence: TGTGCCAGTAGTCCGCAGGGGCGAAGCAATCAGCCCCAGCATTTT.